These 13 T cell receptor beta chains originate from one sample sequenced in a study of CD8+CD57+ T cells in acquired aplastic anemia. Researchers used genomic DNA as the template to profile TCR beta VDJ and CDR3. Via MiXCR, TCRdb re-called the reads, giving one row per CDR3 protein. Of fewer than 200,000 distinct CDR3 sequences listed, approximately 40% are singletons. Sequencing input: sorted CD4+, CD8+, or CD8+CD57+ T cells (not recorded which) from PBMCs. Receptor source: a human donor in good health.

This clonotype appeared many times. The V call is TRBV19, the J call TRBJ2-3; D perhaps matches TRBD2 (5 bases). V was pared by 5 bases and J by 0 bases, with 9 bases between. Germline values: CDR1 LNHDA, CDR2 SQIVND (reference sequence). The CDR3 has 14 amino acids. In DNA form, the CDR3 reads TGTGCCAGTAGTTATACTAGGAGCACAGATACGCAGTATTTT. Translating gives CASSYTRSTDTQYF.

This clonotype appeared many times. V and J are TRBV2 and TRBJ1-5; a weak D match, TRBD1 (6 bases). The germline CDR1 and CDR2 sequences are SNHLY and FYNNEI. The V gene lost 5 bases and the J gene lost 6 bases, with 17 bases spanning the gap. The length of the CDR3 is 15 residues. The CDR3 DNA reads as TGTGCCAGCAGTTACAGGGTTGCGATTGTTCAGCCCCAGCATTTT. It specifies CASSYRVAIVQPQHF.

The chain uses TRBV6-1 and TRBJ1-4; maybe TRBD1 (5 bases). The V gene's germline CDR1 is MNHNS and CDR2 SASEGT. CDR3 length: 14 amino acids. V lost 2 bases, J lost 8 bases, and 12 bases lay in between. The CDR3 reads CASSEWGGREKLFF. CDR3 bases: TGTGCCAGCAGTGAATGGGGGGGTCGGGAAAAACTGTTTTTT.

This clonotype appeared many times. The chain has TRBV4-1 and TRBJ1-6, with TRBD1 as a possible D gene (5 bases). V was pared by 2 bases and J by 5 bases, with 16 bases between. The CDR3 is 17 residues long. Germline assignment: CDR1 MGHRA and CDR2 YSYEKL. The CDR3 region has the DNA TGCGCCAGCAGCCAACCTCTCGGGGCAGGAAATAATTCACCCCTCCACTTT. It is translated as CASSQPLGAGNNSPLHF.

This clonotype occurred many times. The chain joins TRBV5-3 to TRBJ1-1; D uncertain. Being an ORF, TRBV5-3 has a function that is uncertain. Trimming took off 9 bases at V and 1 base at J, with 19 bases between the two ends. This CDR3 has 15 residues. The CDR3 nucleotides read TGTGCCACCTATTCCGGGGTTTTGGGGAACACTGAAGCTTTCTTT. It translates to CATYSGVLGNTEAFF.

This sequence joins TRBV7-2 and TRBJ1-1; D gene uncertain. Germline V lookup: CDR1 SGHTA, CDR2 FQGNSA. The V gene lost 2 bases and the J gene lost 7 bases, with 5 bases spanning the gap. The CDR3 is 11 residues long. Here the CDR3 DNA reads TGTGCCAGCAGCTTAAACGGTGAAGCTTTCTTT. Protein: CASSLNGEAFF.

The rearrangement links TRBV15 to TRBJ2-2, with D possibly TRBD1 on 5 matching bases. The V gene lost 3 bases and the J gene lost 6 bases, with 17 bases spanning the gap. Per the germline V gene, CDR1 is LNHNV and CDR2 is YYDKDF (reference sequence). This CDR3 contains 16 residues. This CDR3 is CATSSDQAGKAGELFF. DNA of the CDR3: TGTGCCACCAGCAGCGATCAGGCAGGGAAGGCCGGGGAGCTGTTTTTT.

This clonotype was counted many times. CDR3 sequence: CASSMGGTINSPLHF. The CDR3 DNA is TGTGCCAGTAGTATGGGCGGAACCATCAATTCACCCCTCCACTTT. This chain connects TRBV19 to TRBJ1-6; D unresolved. V was shortened by 3 bases and J by 7 bases, with 13 bases between the two germline ends. The germline gives CDR1 LNHDA, CDR2 SQIVND (reference sequence). The length of the CDR3 is 15 residues.

The DNA for the CDR3 is TGCAGCGTTGTTACGGATACCGCCTCTGGGGCCAACGTCCTGACTTTC. Translating gives CSVVTDTASGANVLTF. J is TRBJ2-6 and V is TRBV29-1; D gene ambiguous. The germline CDR1 and CDR2 sequences are SQVTM and ANQGSEA. CDR3 length equals 16 residues. Deletions cut 4 bases from V and 0 bases from J, with 13 bases between.

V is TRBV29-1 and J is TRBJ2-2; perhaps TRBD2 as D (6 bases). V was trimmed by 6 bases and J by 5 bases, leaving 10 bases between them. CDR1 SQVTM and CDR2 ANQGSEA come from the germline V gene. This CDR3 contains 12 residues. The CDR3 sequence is CSVAEGTGELFF. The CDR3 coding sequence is TGCAGCGTAGCGGAGGGAACCGGGGAGCTGTTTTTT.

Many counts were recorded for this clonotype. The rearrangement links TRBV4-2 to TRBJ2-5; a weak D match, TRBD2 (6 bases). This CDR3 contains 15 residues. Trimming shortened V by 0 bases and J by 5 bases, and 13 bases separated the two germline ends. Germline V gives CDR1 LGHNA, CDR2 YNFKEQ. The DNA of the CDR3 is TGTGCCAGCAGCCAAGATAGGTCGGGGGAGGAGACCCAGTACTTC. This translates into CASSQDRSGEETQYF.

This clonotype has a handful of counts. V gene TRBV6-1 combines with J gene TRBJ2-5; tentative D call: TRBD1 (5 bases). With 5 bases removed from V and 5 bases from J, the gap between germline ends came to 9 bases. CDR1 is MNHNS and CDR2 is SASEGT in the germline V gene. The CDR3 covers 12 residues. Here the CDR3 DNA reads TGTGCCAGCAGTACAGGACCGGAGACCCAGTACTTC. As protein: CASSTGPETQYF.

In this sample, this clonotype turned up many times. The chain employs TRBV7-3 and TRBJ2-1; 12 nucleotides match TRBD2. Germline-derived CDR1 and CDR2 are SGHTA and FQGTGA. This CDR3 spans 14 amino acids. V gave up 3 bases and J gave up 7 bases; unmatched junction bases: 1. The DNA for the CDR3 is TGTGCCAGCAGCTTCGGACTAGCGGGAAATGAGCAGTTCTTC. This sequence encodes CASSFGLAGNEQFF.